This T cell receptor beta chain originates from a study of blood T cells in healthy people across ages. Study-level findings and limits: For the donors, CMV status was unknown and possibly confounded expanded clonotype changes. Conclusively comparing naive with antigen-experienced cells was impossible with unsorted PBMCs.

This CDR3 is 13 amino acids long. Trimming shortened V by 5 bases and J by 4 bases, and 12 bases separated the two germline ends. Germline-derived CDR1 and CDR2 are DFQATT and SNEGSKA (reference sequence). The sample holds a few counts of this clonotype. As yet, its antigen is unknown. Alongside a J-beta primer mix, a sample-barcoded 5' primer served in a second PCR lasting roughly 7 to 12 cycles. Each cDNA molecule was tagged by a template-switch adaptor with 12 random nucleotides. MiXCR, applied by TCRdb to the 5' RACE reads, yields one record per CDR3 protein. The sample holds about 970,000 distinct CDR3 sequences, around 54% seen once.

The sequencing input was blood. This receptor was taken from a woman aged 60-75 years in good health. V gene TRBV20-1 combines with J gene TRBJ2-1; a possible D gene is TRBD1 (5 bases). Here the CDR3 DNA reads TGCAGTGCTCGGACAACCGAGTACAATGAGCAGTTCTTC. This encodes CSARTTEYNEQFF.